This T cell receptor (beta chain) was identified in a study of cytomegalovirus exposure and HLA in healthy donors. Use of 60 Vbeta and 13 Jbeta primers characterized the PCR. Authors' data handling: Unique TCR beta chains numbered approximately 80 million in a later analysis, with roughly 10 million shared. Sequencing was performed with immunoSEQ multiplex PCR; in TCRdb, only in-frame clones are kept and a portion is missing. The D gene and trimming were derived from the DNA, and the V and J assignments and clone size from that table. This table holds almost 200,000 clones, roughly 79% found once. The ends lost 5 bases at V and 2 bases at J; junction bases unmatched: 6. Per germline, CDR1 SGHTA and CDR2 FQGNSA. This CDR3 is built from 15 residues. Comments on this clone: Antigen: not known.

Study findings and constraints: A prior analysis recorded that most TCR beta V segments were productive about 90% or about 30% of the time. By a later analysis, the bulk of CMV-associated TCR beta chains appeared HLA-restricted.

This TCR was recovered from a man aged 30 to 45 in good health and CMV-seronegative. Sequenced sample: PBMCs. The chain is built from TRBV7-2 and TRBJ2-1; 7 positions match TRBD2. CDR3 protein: CASSPSGAAYNEQFF. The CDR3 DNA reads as TGTGCCAGCAGCCCCAGCGGGGCTGCCTACAATGAGCAGTTCTTC.